This T cell receptor (beta chain) appears in the sequencing data of a study of T-cell memory formation after mild COVID-19. Findings and limits, study-wide: CD4/CD8 balance characterized clones contracting day 15 to 85, and CD4+ skew characterized later expanders.

From the 5' RACE reads, TCRdb called clonotypes with MiXCR, one entry per CDR3 protein. The top ten hold about 8.4% of the sample, which has 550,000 to 600,000 distinct CDR3 sequences, about 22% seen once. As for this clonotype: Its antigen is unknown.

The CDR3 loop spans 15 amino acids. Trimming removed 1 base at V and 1 base at J, with 11 bases between. Germline CDR1 SGHVS, CDR2 FNYEAQ. The gene calls are TRBV7-6 and TRBJ2-7, with D tentatively TRBD1 (5 bases). Specimen: PBMCs or a T cell subset sorted from them (not recorded which). The TCR was taken from an adult woman who had mild COVID-19 (a few samples of this study predate the infection). Cell type and time point are not known. As DNA, the CDR3 is TGTGCCAGCAGCTTAGATACAGGATTTTCCTACGAGCAGTACTTC. Translation: CASSLDTGFSYEQYF.